These T cell receptor beta chains were read from a single sample in a study of cytomegalovirus exposure and HLA in healthy donors. The repertoire was sequenced with immunoSEQ multiplex PCR; TCRdb's copy has only in-frame clones and lacks some. The sample gives about 220,000 clones, approximately 88% of which show up once; over 12% is in the top ten. The sequenced sample was PBMCs. These TCRs come from a woman aged 25 to 39 in good health and CMV-seropositive. The CDR3 runs from the conserved cysteine through the conserved F or W. Fields, in order: V gene, J gene, D gene, CDR3 protein. A D gene is named only where the DNA matches it firmly.

TRBV13	TRBJ2-3	TRBD2	CASSSAGEADTQYF
TRBV7-9	TRBJ1-5	-	CASSQGLGIQPQHF
TRBV4-2	TRBJ2-2	-	CASSQEPGLHTGELFF
TRBV29-1	TRBJ1-4	-	CSVGGPNEKLFF
TRBV19	TRBJ2-7	-	CASSWDRSYEQYF
TRBV20-1	TRBJ1-1	-	CSASEGEAFF
TRBV27	TRBJ2-3	-	CASSSPHDRHPDTQYF
TRBV18	TRBJ1-1	TRBD1	CASSQQGRDTEAFF
TRBV29-1	TRBJ1-2	TRBD1	CSVGDRFNYGYTF
TRBV4-2	TRBJ2-5	TRBD2	CASSQVSGTSLGETQYF
TRBV2	TRBJ1-2	-	CASSVVGDGYTF